This T cell receptor (beta chain) emerged from a study of shared clonotypes between healthy human individuals. Only CD45RO-negative cells positively selected for CCR7 counted as naive CD8 cells, so terminally differentiated effector memory CD45RA+ cells were excluded. The study drew its donors from healthy HIV-negative adults without recent acute infections or vaccinations. The study drew all its donors from Caucasian adults living in Nashville, Tennessee. As for this clone: The sample carries other DNA sequences with the same CDR3.

Each subset's genomic DNA was shared equally among a number of immunoSEQ plates. TCRdb's copy holds only in-frame clones and misses some; the assay was immunoSEQ multiplex PCR. The sample includes just over 2,000,000 clones, 85% to 95% of them seen just once. Trimming took 7 bases from V and 2 from J, leaving 19 bases between them. CDR3 size: 16 residues. Germline-derived CDR1 and CDR2 are WSHSY and SAAADI. This TCR came from a man aged 18 to 29 in good health. The chain uses TRBV10-2 and TRBJ2-3, with D perhaps given as TRBD1 or TRBD2 (5 bases each). Sample: naive CD8+ T cells sorted from blood. The chain's CDR3 is CASTFTGTIHTDTQYF. The DNA of the CDR3 is TGCGCCAGCACCTTCACTGGGACGATTCACACAGATACGCAGTATTTT.